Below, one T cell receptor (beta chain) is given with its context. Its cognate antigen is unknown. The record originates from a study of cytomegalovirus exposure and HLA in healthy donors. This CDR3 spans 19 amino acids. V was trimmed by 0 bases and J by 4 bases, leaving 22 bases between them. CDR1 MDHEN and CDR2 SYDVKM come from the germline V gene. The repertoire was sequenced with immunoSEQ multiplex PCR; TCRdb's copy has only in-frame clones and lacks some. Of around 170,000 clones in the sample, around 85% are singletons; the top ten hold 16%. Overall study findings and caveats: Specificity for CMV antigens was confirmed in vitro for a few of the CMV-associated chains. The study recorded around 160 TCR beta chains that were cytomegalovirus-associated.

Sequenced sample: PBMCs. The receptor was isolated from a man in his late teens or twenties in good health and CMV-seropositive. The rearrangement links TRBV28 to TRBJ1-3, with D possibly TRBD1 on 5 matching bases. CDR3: CASSLWGGDSYPGGNTIYF. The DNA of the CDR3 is TGTGCCAGCAGTTTATGGGGCGGGGACTCCTACCCAGGGGGAAACACCATATATTTT.